These 10 T cell receptor beta chains originate from one sample sequenced in a study of blood T cell repertoires in COVID-19. Libraries were prepared by immunoSEQ multiplex PCR; TCRdb keeps only in-frame clonotypes and omits some of them. The table shows 250,000 to 350,000 clones, with 70% to 90% occurring only once. The sequencing sample was made of peripheral blood. The source is a woman aged 60-75 years with acute or convalescent COVID-19.

V gene TRBV10-3 combines with J gene TRBJ1-6, with D perhaps matching TRBD1 (5 bases). This CDR3 region has 17 residues. CDR1 ENHRY and CDR2 SYGVKD come from the germline V gene. The V gene lost 3 bases and the J gene lost 0 bases, with 12 bases spanning the gap. The CDR3 sequence is CAISDPAGPSYNSPLHF. As DNA, the CDR3 is TGTGCCATCAGTGATCCGGCAGGGCCCTCCTATAATTCACCCCTCCACTTT.

Remarks on this clone: It may be a read error: a sequence one base away is much more abundant. J is TRBJ2-7 and V is TRBV6-5; tentatively, D is TRBD1 (6 bases). CDR1 and CDR2 (germline): MNHEY, SVGAGI. The CDR3 is 14 amino acids. V was trimmed by 2 bases and J by 2 bases, leaving 10 bases between them. CDR3 DNA sequence: TGTGCCAGCAGTTACGCCAGGGGAGCCTACGAGCAGTACTTC. It codes for CASSYARGAYEQYF.

The chain links TRBV5-4 to TRBJ2-1; 13 bases are a match to TRBD2. Germline loops: CDR1 SGHNT, CDR2 YYREEE (reference sequence). The V gene end was trimmed by 4 bases and the J gene end by 7 bases; junction bases not matched to a gene: 8. CDR3 length: 16 residues. The CDR3 loop reads CASSEPGLAGSNEQFF. In nucleotides, the CDR3 is TGTGCCAGCAGCGAACCGGGACTAGCGGGAAGTAATGAGCAGTTCTTC.

The CDR3 loop is CASSQDSRWDEQFF. In DNA form, the CDR3 reads TGCGCCAGCAGCCAAGATAGCCGGTGGGATGAGCAGTTCTTC. This chain links TRBV4-1 with TRBJ2-1, with D hard to call. CDR1 is MGHRA, CDR2 YSYEKL, per germline. The V gene lost 0 bases and the J gene lost 8 bases, with 11 bases spanning the gap. The CDR3 totals 14 residues.

The rearrangement links TRBV28 to TRBJ2-3; tentative D call: TRBD2 (7 bases). This CDR3 comprises 14 residues. The V end lost 11 bases, the J end lost 1 base, and 16 bases lay between the germline ends. Germline V gene lookup returns CDR1 MDHEN and CDR2 SYDVKM. In nucleotides, the CDR3 is TGTGCCTCCCGCAGGGGAGGGGGCACAGATACGCAGTATTTT. This sequence encodes CASRRGGGTDTQYF.

The chain carries TRBV7-3 and TRBJ2-1; 8 bases are a match to TRBD1. The CDR3 covers 15 residues. Germline V CDR1 and CDR2: SGHTA, FQGTGA. J lost 10 bases, V lost 5 bases, and 13 bases had no gene match. CDR3 sequence: CASSPGSAGGIEQFF. The CDR3 DNA follows: TGTGCCAGCAGCCCCGGTTCGGCAGGGGGCATCGAGCAGTTCTTC.

The chain employs TRBV6-5 and TRBJ2-3; D may be TRBD2 (5 bases). Germline CDR1 and CDR2: MNHEY and SVGAGI. The V and J ends lost 2 bases and 2 bases respectively, with 8 bases between them. This CDR3 spans 14 amino acids. The CDR3 nucleotides are TGTGCCAGCAGTTACCTAGCTGACACAGATACGCAGTATTTT. This sequence encodes CASSYLADTDTQYF.

The chain combines TRBV3-1 (or the pseudogene TRBV3-2) with TRBJ1-6, with TRBD1 matching over 8 bases. The trim removed 1 base at V and 7 bases at J, leaving 9 bases unmatched. This CDR3 contains 17 residues. Germline lookup yields CDR1 LGHDT and CDR2 YNNKEL (reference sequence). CDR3 protein: CASSQAGTGTGNSPLHF. The CDR3 DNA follows: TGTGCCAGCAGCCAAGCTGGGACCGGGACAGGCAATTCACCCCTCCACTTT.

The V and J genes are TRBV11-3 and TRBJ2-1, with 9 bases aligning to TRBD2. This CDR3 spans 15 amino acids. V was pared by 5 bases and J by 7 bases, with 9 bases of the junction left unmatched. Germline V gene data show CDR1 as SGHNT and CDR2 as YENEEA. The CDR3: CASSKEFSGSNEQFF. DNA for the CDR3: TGTGCCAGCAGCAAAGAGTTTAGCGGGAGTAATGAGCAGTTCTTC. The full variable domain, its missing parts supplied by reference TRBV11-3 and TRBJ2-1, is EAGVVQSPRYKIIEKKQPVAFWCNPISGHNTLYWYLQNLGQGPELLIRYENEEAVDDSQLPKDRFSAERLKGVDSTLKIQPAELGDSAVYLCASSKEFSGSNEQFFGPGTRLTVL.

The chain joins TRBV7-8 to TRBJ2-2; 8 positions match TRBD1. Per germline, CDR1 SGHVS and CDR2 FQNEAQ. The V and J ends lost 4 bases and 6 bases, in that order; junction bases with no gene match: 1. This CDR3 spans 13 amino acids. The CDR3 nucleotides are TGTGCCAGCAGCTCACAGGGGGCCGGGGAGCTGTTTTTT. This encodes CASSSQGAGELFF.